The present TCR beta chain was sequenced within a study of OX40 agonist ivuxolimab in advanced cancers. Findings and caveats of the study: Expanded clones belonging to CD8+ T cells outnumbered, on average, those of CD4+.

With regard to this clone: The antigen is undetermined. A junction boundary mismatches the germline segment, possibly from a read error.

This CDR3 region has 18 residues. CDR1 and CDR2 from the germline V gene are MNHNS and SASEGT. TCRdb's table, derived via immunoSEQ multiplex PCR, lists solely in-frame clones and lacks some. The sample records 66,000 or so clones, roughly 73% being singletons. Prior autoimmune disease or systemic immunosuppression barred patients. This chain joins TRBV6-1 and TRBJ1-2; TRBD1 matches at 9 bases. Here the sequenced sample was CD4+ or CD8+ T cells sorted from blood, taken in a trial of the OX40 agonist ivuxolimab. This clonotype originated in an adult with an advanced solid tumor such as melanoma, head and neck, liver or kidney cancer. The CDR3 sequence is CASSEDRDRVVVNYGYTF. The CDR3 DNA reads TGTGCCAGCAGCGAAGACCGGGACAGGGTGGTGGTTAACTATGGCTACACCTTC.